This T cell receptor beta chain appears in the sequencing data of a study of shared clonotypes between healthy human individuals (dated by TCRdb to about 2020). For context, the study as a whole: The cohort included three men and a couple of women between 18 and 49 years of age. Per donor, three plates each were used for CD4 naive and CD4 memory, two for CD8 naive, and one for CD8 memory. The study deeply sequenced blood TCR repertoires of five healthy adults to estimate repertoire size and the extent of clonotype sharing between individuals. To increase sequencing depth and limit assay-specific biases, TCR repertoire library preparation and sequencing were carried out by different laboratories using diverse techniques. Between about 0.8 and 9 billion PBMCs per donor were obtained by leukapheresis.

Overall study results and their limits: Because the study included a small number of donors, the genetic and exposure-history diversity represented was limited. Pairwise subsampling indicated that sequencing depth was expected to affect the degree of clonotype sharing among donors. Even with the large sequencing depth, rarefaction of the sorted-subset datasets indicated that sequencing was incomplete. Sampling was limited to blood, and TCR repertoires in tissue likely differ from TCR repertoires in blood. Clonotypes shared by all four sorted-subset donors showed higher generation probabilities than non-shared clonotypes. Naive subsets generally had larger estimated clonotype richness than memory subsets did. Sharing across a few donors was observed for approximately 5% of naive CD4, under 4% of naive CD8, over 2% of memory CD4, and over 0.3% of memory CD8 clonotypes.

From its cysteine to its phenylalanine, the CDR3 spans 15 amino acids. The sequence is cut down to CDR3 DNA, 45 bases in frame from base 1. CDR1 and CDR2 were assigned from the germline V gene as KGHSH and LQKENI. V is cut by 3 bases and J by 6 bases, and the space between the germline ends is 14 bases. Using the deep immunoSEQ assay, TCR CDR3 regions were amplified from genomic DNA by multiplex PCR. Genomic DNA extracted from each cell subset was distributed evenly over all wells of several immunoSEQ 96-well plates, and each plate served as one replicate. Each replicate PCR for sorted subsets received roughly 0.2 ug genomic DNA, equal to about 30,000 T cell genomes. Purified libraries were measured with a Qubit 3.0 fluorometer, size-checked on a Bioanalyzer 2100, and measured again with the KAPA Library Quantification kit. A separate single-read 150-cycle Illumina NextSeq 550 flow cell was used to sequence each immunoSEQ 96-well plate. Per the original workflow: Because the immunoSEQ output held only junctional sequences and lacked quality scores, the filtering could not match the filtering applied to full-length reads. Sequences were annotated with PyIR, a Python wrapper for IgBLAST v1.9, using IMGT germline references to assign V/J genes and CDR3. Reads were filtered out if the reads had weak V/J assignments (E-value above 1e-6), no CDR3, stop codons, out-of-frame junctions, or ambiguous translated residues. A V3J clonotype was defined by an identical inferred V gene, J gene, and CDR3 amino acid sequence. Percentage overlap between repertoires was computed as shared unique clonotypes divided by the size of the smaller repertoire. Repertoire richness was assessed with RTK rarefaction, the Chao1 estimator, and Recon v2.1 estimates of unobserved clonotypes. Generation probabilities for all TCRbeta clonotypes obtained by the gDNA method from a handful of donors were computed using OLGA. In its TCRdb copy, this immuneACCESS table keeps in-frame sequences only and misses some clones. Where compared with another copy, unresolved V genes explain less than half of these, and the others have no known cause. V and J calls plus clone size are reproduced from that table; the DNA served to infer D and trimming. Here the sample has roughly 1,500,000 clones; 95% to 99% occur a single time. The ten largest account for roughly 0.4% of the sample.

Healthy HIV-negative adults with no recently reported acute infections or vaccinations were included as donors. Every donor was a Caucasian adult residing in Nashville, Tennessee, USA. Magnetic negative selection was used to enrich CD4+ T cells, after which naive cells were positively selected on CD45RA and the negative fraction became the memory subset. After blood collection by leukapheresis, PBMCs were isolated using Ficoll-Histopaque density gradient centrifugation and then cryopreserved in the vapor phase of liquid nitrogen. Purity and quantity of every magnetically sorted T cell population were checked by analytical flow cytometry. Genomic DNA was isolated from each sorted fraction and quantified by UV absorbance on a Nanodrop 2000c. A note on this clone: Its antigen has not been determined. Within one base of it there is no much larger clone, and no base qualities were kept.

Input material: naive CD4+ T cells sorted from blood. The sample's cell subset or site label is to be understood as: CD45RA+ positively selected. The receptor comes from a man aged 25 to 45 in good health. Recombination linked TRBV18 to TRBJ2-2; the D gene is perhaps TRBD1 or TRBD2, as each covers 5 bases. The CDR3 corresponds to CASSPVPGLPGELFF. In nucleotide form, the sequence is TGTGCCAGCTCACCGGTCCCGGGGCTGCCCGGGGAGCTGTTTTTT.